The 14 T cell receptor beta chains presented below share a single source sample, sequenced in a study of blood T cells in healthy people across ages. The use of a sample-barcoded 5' primer and a J-beta primer mix characterized a second PCR of about 7 to 12 cycles. MiXCR, run by TCRdb on the 5' RACE reads, gives a single entry per CDR3 protein. The sample has approximately 900,000 distinct CDR3 sequences; roughly 52% are singletons. The source material was blood. The receptors were gathered from a man aged 25 to 40 in good health.

The chain employs TRBV28 and TRBJ2-4; D possibly corresponds to TRBD1 (6 bases). TRBJ2-7 matches the DNA end more closely, so the J call is doubtful. CDR3 size: 15 residues. The germline V gene encodes CDR1 MDHEN and CDR2 SYDVKM. The CDR3: CASVLVGRGTYEQYF. CDR3 bases: TGTGCCAGCGTTTTGGTGGGCAGGGGCACGTACGAGCAGTACTTC.

V and J are TRBV28 and TRBJ2-5; no clear D. The germline V gene encodes CDR1 MDHEN and CDR2 SYDVKM. This CDR3 contains 11 residues. The V and J ends lost 3 bases and 7 bases respectively, with 6 bases between them. CDR3 in DNA: TGTGCCAGCAGTTTTTTTGGGACCCAGTACTTC. Protein product: CASSFFGTQYF.

The CDR3, as DNA: TGTGCCAGCAGCCCCACCTTCGAGGCTTTCTTT. Protein sequence: CASSPTFEAFF. The genes are TRBV12-3 or TRBV12-4 and TRBJ1-1; D uncertain. The CDR3 extends over 11 amino acids. V was shortened by 6 bases and J by 11 bases, with 13 bases between the two germline ends.

This chain links TRBV28 with TRBJ1-5, with TRBD1 identical over 7 bases. The CDR3 has 13 amino acids. CDR1 is MDHEN and CDR2 is SYDVKM in the germline V gene. V lost 6 bases to trimming and J lost 6 bases; unmatched junction nucleotides: 5. CDR3 loop: CASSVTGAQPQHF. The CDR3 region has the DNA TGTGCCAGCAGCGTAACAGGGGCTCAGCCCCAGCATTTT. Full variable domain (rest looked up from reference TRBV28 and TRBJ1-5): DVKVTQSSRYLVKRTGEKVFLECVQDMDHENMFWYRQDPGLGLRLIYFSYDVKMKEKGDIPEGYSVSREKKERFSLILESASTNQTSMYLCASSVTGAQPQHFGDGTRLSIL.

The CDR3 DNA is TGCAGCGCTCTAGCGGGGGCGGGCTACGAGCAGTACTTC. Encoded protein: CSALAGAGYEQYF. The chain uses TRBV29-1 and TRBJ2-7; 10 nucleotides line up with TRBD2. Germline V gives CDR1 SQVTM, CDR2 ANQGSEA. The CDR3 loop spans 13 amino acids. The V and J ends lost 7 bases and 3 bases, in that order; junction bases with no gene match: 6.

As DNA, the CDR3 is TGTGCCAGCAGAGGGGAACCCTGCTACACCTTC. It is translated as CASRGEPCYTF. V gene TRBV9 combines with J gene TRBJ1-2; TRBD1 is a possible D gene (5 bases). The CDR3 is made up of 11 amino acids. V shed 5 bases and J shed 9 bases, with 11 bases lying between them. The germline gives CDR1 SGDLS, CDR2 YYNGEE. Combining the CDR3 with reference TRBV9 and TRBJ1-2 gives the whole variable domain DSGVTQTPKHLITATGQRVTLRCSPRSGDLSVYWYQQSLDQGLQFLIQYYNGEERAKGNILERFSAQQFPDLHSELNLSSLELGDSALYFCASRGEPCYTFGSGTRLTVV.

Only a few counts were recorded for this clonotype. The chain has TRBV5-6 and TRBJ2-7; 8 nucleotides align to TRBD2. Matching the DNA end better, TRBJ2-5 makes the J call doubtful. The germline V gene has CDR1 SGHDT and CDR2 YYEEEE. The CDR3 is 14 residues long. The CDR3, as DNA: TGTGCCAGCAGCTTGCAGGGACTAGAAGAGACCCAGTACTTC. This encodes CASSLQGLEETQYF.

This sequence joins TRBV6-2 or TRBV6-3 and TRBJ2-1; D is possibly TRBD1 or TRBD2 (6 bases each). V was shortened by 6 bases and J by 7 bases, with 10 bases between the two germline ends. The CDR3 contains 12 residues. Per germline, CDR1 MNHEY and CDR2 SVGEGT. As DNA, the CDR3 is TGTGCCAGCAGAACGGGGGCGAATGAGCAGTTCTTC. It encodes CASRTGANEQFF.

V usage is TRBV6-2 or TRBV6-3 and J usage is TRBJ1-5, with D possibly being TRBD1 (5 bases). V lost 5 bases and J lost 3, with 11 bases in between. This CDR3 region has 14 residues. Germline V gene lookup returns CDR1 MNHEY and CDR2 SVGEGT. The CDR3 sequence: CASSDGAVNQPQHF. CDR3 in DNA: TGTGCCAGCAGTGATGGGGCAGTCAATCAGCCCCAGCATTTT.

In its sample, this clonotype was seen a few times. V gene TRBV6-2 or TRBV6-3 combines with J gene TRBJ2-7; 14 bases are a match to TRBD2. This CDR3 spans 18 amino acids. From germline, CDR1 is MNHEY and CDR2 SVGEGT. Trimming at V came to 5 bases and at J to 0 bases, leaving 9 bases not matched to a gene. The CDR3 coding sequence is TGTGCCAGCAGTACCAAGGGACTAGCGGGGGTTACCTCCTACGAGCAGTACTTC. This codes for CASSTKGLAGVTSYEQYF.

Only a few counts were recorded for this clonotype. Germline and junction disagree at one end, which may indicate a read error. The chain employs TRBV6-2 or TRBV6-3 and TRBJ2-1; a weak D match, TRBD2 (6 bases). The germline gives CDR1 MNHEY, CDR2 SVGEGT. CDR3 length equals 15 residues. The CDR3 DNA sequence: TGTGCCAGCAGCAATGGGCAGGGACTCTACGATGAGCAGTTCTTC. This translates into CASSNGQGLYDEQFF.

The chain employs TRBV6-2 or TRBV6-3 and TRBJ2-5, with 13 bases that match TRBD2. CDR1 is MNHEY and CDR2 is SVGEGT in the germline V gene. This CDR3 spans 18 amino acids. Trimming removed 2 bases from V and 2 bases from J; junction bases left unmatched: 8. The CDR3 protein is CASSYVLGLAGSQETQYF. For the CDR3, the DNA is TGTGCCAGCAGTTACGTCCTGGGACTAGCGGGGAGTCAAGAGACCCAGTACTTC.

This clonotype occurred many times. This chain uses TRBV10-3 with TRBJ2-1, with TRBD2 identical over 7 bases. There are 14 residues in the CDR3. Trimming at V came to 5 bases and at J to 6 bases, leaving 7 bases not matched to a gene. Germline V gene data show CDR1 as ENHRY and CDR2 as SYGVKD. As DNA, the CDR3 is TGTGCCATCAGTAAAGGACTAGAGGGCAATGAGCAGTTCTTC. Translating it yields CAISKGLEGNEQFF.

This chain links TRBV9 with TRBJ2-7; TRBD1 matches at 8 bases. The end of the DNA aligns better with TRBJ2-5, so the J call may be wrong. The V gene's germline CDR1 is SGDLS and CDR2 YYNGEE. This CDR3 contains 15 residues. The CDR3 coding sequence is TGTGCCAGCAGCGTAGTGGTGGACAGGGTGGAGACCCAGTACTTC. This translates into CASSVVVDRVETQYF.